This note documents a single T cell receptor (beta chain) sequence. The germline gives CDR1 LGHDT, CDR2 YNNKEL (reference sequence). Trimming pared 4 bases from V and 0 bases from J, leaving 12 bases between. This CDR3 is 15 amino acids long. Here immunoSEQ multiplex PCR was the method, and the copy in TCRdb shows in-frame clones only, minus some. The sample comprises roughly 280,000 clones, about 85% of which are singletons, and 4.2% rests with the top ten. The data are from a study of blood T cell repertoires in COVID-19. Study background: T cells, B-cell-depleted T cells, or PBMCs provided the cDNA or gDNA that served as material.

This chain uses TRBV3-1 (or the pseudogene TRBV3-2) with TRBJ2-5, with a possible D match to TRBD1 (6 bases). The clonotype was recovered from a man in his fifties or sixties with acute or convalescent COVID-19. What was sequenced was peripheral blood. The CDR3 DNA follows: TGTGCCAGCAGCCCTTTTCCAGGGGACCAAGAGACCCAGTACTTC. Translation gives CASSPFPGDQETQYF.